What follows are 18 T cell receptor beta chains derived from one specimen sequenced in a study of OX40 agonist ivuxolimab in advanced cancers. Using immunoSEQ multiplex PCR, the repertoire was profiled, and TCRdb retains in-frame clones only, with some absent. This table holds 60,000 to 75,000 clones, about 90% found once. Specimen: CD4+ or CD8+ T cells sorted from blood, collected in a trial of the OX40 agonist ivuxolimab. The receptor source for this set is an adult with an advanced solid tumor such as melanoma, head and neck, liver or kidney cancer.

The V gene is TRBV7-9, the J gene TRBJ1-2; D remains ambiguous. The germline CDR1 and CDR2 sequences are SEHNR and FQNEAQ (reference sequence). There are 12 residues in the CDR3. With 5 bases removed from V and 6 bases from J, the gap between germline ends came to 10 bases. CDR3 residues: CASSVGVDGYTF. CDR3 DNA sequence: TGTGCCAGCAGCGTTGGAGTAGATGGCTACACCTTC.

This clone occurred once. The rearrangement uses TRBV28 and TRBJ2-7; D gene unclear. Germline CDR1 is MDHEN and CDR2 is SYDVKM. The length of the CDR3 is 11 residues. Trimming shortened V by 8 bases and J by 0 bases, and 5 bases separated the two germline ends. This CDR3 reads CASASSYEQYF. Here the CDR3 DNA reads TGTGCCAGCGCCAGCTCCTACGAGCAGTACTTC.

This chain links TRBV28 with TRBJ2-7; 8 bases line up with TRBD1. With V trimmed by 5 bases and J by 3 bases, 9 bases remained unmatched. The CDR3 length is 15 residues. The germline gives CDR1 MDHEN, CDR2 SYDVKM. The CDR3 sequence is CASSARGQVRYEQYF. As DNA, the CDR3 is TGTGCCAGCAGTGCAAGGGGACAGGTCCGCTACGAGCAGTACTTC.

The CDR3 DNA reads as TGTGCTAGTGGTTTGGCTGGACAGGGCATCAACTATGGCTACACCTTC. Its translation: CASGLAGQGINYGYTF. The chain recombines TRBV12-5 with TRBJ1-2, with 8 positions matching TRBD1. CDR1 and CDR2 (germline): LGHNT, FRNRAP. This CDR3 is built from 16 residues. Unmatched junction bases numbered 6, after V lost 1 base and J lost 2 bases.

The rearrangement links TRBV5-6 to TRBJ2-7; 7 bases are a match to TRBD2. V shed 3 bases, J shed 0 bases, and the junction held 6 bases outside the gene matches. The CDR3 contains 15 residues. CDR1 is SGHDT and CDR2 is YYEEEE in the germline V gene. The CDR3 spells CASSSLGGGSYEQYF. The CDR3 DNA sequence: TGTGCCAGCAGCTCGCTCGGCGGGGGCTCCTACGAGCAGTACTTC.

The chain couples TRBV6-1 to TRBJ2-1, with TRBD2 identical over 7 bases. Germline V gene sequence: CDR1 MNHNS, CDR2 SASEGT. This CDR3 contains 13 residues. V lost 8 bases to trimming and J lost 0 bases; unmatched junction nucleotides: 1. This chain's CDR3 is CASLAASYNEQFF. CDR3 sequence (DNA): TGTGCCAGCCTAGCGGCCTCCTACAATGAGCAGTTCTTC.

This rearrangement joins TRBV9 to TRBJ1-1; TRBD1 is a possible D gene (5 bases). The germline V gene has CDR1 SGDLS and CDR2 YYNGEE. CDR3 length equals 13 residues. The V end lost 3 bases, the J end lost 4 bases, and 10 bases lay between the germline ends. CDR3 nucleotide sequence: TGTGCCAGCAGCGCCGGGACCTCCACTGAAGCTTTCTTT. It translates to CASSAGTSTEAFF.

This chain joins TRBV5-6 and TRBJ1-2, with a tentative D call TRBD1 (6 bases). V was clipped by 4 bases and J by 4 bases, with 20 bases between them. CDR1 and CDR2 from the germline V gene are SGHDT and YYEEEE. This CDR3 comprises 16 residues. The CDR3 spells CASSRAGEGLSYGYTF. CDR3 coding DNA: TGTGCCAGCAGCCGGGCAGGGGAAGGCCTTAGCTATGGCTACACCTTC.

The CDR3 loop reads CAISDPTGVEQYF. The CDR3 region has the DNA TGTGCCATCAGTGACCCGACAGGGGTCGAGCAGTACTTC. V usage is TRBV10-3 and J usage is TRBJ2-7, with 8 bases that match TRBD1. This CDR3 contains 13 residues. CDR1 and CDR2 from the germline V gene are ENHRY and SYGVKD. V lost 3 bases, J lost 6 bases, and 4 bases stayed unmatched.

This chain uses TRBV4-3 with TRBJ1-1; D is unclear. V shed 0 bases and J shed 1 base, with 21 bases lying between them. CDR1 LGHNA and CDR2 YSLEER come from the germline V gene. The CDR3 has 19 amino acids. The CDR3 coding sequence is TGCGCCAGCAGCCAAGATTTGGCTAGCGTTCTGGGGAAGAACACTGAAGCTTTCTTT. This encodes CASSQDLASVLGKNTEAFF.

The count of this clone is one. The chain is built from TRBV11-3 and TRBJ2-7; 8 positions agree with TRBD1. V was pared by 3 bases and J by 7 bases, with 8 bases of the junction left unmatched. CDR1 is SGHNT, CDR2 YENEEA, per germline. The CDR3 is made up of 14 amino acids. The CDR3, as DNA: TGTGCCAGCAGCTTCCGGACAGGGATGAGGGAGCAGTACTTC. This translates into CASSFRTGMREQYF. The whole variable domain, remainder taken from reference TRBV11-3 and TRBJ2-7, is EAGVVQSPRYKIIEKKQPVAFWCNPISGHNTLYWYLQNLGQGPELLIRYENEEAVDDSQLPKDRFSAERLKGVDSTLKIQPAELGDSAVYLCASSFRTGMREQYFGPGTRLTVT.

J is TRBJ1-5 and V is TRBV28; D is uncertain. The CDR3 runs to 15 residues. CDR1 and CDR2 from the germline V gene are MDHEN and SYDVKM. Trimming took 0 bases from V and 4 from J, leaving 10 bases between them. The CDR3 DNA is TGTGCCAGCAGTTTATGGATCGGGCTGAATCAGCCCCAGCATTTT. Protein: CASSLWIGLNQPQHF.

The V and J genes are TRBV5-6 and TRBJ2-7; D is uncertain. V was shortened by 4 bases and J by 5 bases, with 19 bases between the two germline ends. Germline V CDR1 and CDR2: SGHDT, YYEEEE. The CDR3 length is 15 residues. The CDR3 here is CASSDPSEASDEQYF. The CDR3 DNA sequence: TGTGCCAGCAGCGATCCGAGTGAGGCGAGCGACGAGCAGTACTTC.

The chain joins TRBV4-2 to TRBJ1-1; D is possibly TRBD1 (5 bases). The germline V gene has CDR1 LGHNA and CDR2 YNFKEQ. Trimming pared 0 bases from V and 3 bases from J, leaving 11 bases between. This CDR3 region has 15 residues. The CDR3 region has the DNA TGTGCCAGCAGCCAAGATCCGGACACCTACACTGAAGCTTTCTTT. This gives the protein CASSQDPDTYTEAFF.

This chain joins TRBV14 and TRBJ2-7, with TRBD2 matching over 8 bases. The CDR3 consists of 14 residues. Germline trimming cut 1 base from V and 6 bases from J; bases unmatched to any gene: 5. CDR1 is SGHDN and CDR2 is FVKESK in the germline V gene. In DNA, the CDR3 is TGTGCCAGCAGCCAAGCCGGGAGGGTCGTCGAGCAGTACTTC. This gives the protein CASSQAGRVVEQYF.

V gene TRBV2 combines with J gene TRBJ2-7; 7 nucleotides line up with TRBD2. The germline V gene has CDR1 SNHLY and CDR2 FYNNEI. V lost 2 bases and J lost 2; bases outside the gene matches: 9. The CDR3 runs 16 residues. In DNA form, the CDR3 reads TGTGCCAGCAGTGAATGGTTGGCTAGCGGTACCTACGAGCAGTACTTC. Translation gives CASSEWLASGTYEQYF.

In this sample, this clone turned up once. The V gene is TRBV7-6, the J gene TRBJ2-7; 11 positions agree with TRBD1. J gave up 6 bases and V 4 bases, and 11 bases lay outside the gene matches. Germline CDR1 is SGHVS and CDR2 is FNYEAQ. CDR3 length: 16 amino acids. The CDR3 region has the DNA TGTGCCAGCAGCTCTCCGGGACAGGGGGTAATTAGCGAGCAGTACTTC. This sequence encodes CASSSPGQGVISEQYF.

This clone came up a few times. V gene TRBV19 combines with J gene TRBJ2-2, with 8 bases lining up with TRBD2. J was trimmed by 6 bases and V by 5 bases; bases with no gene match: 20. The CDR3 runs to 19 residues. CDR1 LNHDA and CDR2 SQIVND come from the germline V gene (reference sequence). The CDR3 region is CASSYQSKPGTRLPGELFF. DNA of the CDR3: TGTGCCAGTAGTTATCAATCGAAACCCGGGACTAGACTTCCCGGGGAGCTGTTTTTT.